Here is one TCR beta chain with its context. This clonotype has only a few counts. No antigen is known for it. Base quality data are lacking; no much larger clone is found one base away. The data belong to a study of regulatory T cells in long-lasting Graves disease listed by TCRdb under 2021. In the study overall: Persistent Graves' disease was defined as persistently positive TSH receptor autoantibodies together with antithyroid drug treatment for over 5 years. Patients with persistent Graves' disease were compared with patients with newly diagnosed Graves' disease using TCR sequencing and RNA sequencing of peripheral blood. The study was registered as a clinical trial and conducted in China. A total of roughly 35 samples underwent TCR sequencing: some 13 from persistent and some 20 from newly diagnosed Graves' disease patients. In the clinical cohort, patients with persistent Graves' disease had used antithyroid drugs for an average of about 9.4 years. Points the paper makes about the study in general: Sequencing and analysis were restricted to the TCR beta chain. As a limitation, the authors acknowledged that the small sample size may reduce accuracy. Compared with newly diagnosed patients, patients with persistent Graves' disease had lower TCR Shannon entropy and fewer highly expanded clones, which suggests clonal expansion. TRBV28, TRBJ1-2 and TRBJ2-5 were preferentially used in persistent disease, while TRBV20-1 and TRBJ2-1 were favored in newly diagnosed disease. The study examined only peripheral blood because the primary lesion, thyroid tissue, could not be accessed. A larger number of public clonotypes was shared among persistent patients (over 2,500) than among newly diagnosed patients (roughly 1,000).

The label giving this sample's time point can be read as: persistent/refractory GD, antithyroid drugs over 5 years with positive TRAb. RNA was extracted from PBMCs in TRIzol for both TCR sequencing and RNA sequencing. Graves' disease was diagnosed according to American Thyroid Association guidelines. Patients were recruited from an endocrinology department in Xi'an, China. Each patient gave around 9 milliliters of peripheral blood, collected in an EDTA anticoagulant tube. Ficoll Paque Plus density gradient separation was used to isolate PBMCs, and no further T cell sorting was done. An Agilent 2100 Bioanalyzer and agarose gel were used to assess RNA quality, and a NanoDrop 2000 was used to measure RNA concentration. Receptor amplification or capture employed multiplex PCR. For sequencing, an Illumina HiSeq 4000 was employed. To build TCR beta libraries, CDR3 regions were amplified by Arm-PCR using iRepertoire HTBI primers. Before sequencing, the PCR products underwent gel purification. Per the source publication's procedure: A total of 62 TRBV and some 15 TRBJ segments were identified across samples and were used for gene usage analysis of CDR3 amino acid clonotypes. Filtered high-quality paired reads were merged into contigs using COPE and FqMerger. Contigs were aligned with BLAST to IMGT TRBV, TRBD and TRBJ reference genes, and CDR3 was defined per IMGT. Clonotypes above 0.1% frequency were classified as highly expanded clones. Shannon entropy was used to measure repertoire diversity, and the Gini coefficient was used to measure V-J evenness. A clonotype found in more than one individual was treated as public. TCRdb passed the public sequencing reads through fastp at Q25 and MiXCR, retaining productive beta sequences. Rows merge per CDR3 protein into single entries with the most common DNA and genes. The V and J calls here are based on TCRdb, not the publication. The sample contains almost 350,000 distinct CDR3 sequences, around 19% of them found a single time. The leading ten clones occupy less than 30% of the sample.

As encoded in the germline V gene, CDR1 is MGHRA while CDR2 is YSYEKL. Deletion took 2 bases off V and 3 bases off J, with a span of 11 bases between the germline ends. Its CDR3 holds 14 amino acids, cysteine through phenylalanine. The DNA shown is the 42-base CDR3, in frame from base 1. Recombination linked TRBV4-1 to TRBJ2-7; matching of 6 bases hints at TRBD1 as the D gene. The source of this sequence is a female donor with Graves disease. Source: peripheral blood mononuclear cells (PBMCs), taken when the disease was refractory, from a patient treated with antithyroid drugs. The CDR3 in this case is CASSQLDRSYEQYF. The DNA reads as follows: TGCGCCAGCAGCCAACTAGACAGGAGCTACGAGCAGTACTTC.